The clone carrying this TCR beta chain has just one count. These data are taken from a study of blood T cell repertoires in COVID-19. Study information: Some COVID-19 samples were acute and others convalescent; all came from the United States, Italy and Spain. Nucleic acid was either cDNA or gDNA, and it came from T cells, B-cell-depleted T cells, or PBMCs.

In the study's own analysis: The assay estimated nucleated cells by amplifying reference gene primers. Only in-frame clones appear in the TCRdb table, and some are missing; sequencing was by immunoSEQ multiplex PCR. The D gene and trimming were derived from the DNA, and the V and J assignments and clone size from that table. The sample has fewer than 200,000 clones, just under 85% seen once. There are 17 residues in the CDR3. Germline V gene sequence: CDR1 LNHNV, CDR2 YYDKDF (reference sequence). The V gene lost 0 bases and the J gene lost 0 bases, with 13 bases spanning the gap. The chain carries TRBV15 and TRBJ2-3; D might be TRBD1 (6 bases). Sequenced material: peripheral blood. This receptor was identified in a man in his forties who had recovered from COVID-19. CDR3 nucleotides: TGTGCCACCAGCAGAGATTTGGGCAGGGGAAGCACAGATACGCAGTATTTT. It specifies CATSRDLGRGSTDTQYF.